A single sample is the source of the 21 T cell receptor beta chains below, sequenced in a study of T cells in Graves' hyperthyroidism and ophthalmopathy. Template material for amplifying TCR beta CDR3 regions consisted of RNA transcripts. The study used the HTBI primer set for a first-round RT-PCR of the TCR CDR3. TCRdb passed the multiplex PCR reads through MiXCR, listing each CDR3 protein once. The sample shows approximately 600,000 distinct CDR3 sequences, approximately 15% of them seen only once. Sequencing used blood. The receptors come from a woman between 18 and 29 years old with Graves' ophthalmopathy.

This clonotype was seen at least ten times. The genes are TRBV2 and TRBJ2-2; the D gene is possibly TRBD1 (6 bases). The germline V and J ends were trimmed by 6 bases and 1 base, with 15 bases remaining between them. CDR3 length: 16 residues. From germline, CDR1 is SNHLY and CDR2 FYNNEI. DNA of the CDR3: TGTGCCAGCAGGGCCTCCGGGACACTGAACACCGGGGAGCTGTTTTTT. Translated: CASRASGTLNTGELFF.

This clonotype has more than one count but fewer than ten. This chain uses TRBV10-3 with TRBJ1-4, with D possibly TRBD1 on 6 matching bases. Germline CDR1 and CDR2: ENHRY and SYGVKD. V shed 2 bases and J shed 10 bases, with 11 bases lying between them. The CDR3 loop spans 13 amino acids. The CDR3 sequence: CAISERDKRKLFF. The CDR3 DNA follows: TGTGCCATCAGTGAGCGGGACAAAAGAAAACTGTTTTTT.

Many counts were recorded for this clonotype. The chain uses TRBV29-1 and TRBJ1-1; 7 bases are a match to TRBD1. V shed 7 bases and J 0 bases; nucleotides not matched to a gene: 8. CDR3 length: 14 amino acids. Germline V gives CDR1 SQVTM, CDR2 ANQGSEA. The CDR3 loop is CSAQSGQMNTEAFF. The CDR3 DNA reads TGCAGCGCCCAATCGGGACAGATGAACACTGAAGCTTTCTTT. Complete variable domain (other parts from reference TRBV29-1 and TRBJ1-1): SAVISQKPSRDICQRGTSLTIQCQVDSQVTMMFWYRQQPGQSLTLIATANQGSEATYESGFVIDKFPISRPNLTFSTLTVSNMSPEDSSIYLCSAQSGQMNTEAFFGQGTRLTVV.

This clonotype was counted only a few times. The rearrangement joins TRBV6-1 to TRBJ1-2; D gene ambiguous. The germline CDR1 and CDR2 sequences are MNHNS and SASEGT. The CDR3 is 13 residues long. Trimming left V 4 bases short and J 8 bases short, with 14 bases between. The CDR3 here is CASSALRLGGYTF. The DNA of the CDR3 is TGTGCCAGCAGTGCTTTGAGACTGGGGGGCTACACCTTC.

This clonotype was observed at least ten times. The chain has TRBV2 and TRBJ1-5, with D maybe TRBD1 (6 bases). This CDR3 is 12 amino acids long. V was cut by 6 bases and J by 6 bases, with 9 bases left in between. CDR1 is SNHLY, CDR2 FYNNEI, per germline. DNA of the CDR3: TGTGCCAGCAGATTAGGGGGTCAGCCCCAGCATTTT. Amino acid sequence: CASRLGGQPQHF. Full variable domain (remainder filled in from reference TRBV2 and TRBJ1-5): EPEVTQTPSHQVTQMGQEVILRCVPISNHLYFYWYRQILGQKVEFLVSFYNNEISEKSEIFDDQFSVERPDGSNFTLKIRSTKLEDSAMYFCASRLGGQPQHFGDGTRLSIL.

With respect to this clonotype: This is likely a read error, given that the CDR3 carries no conserved phenylalanine or tryptophan at its end. This chain uses TRBV2 with TRBJ2-7; D is possibly TRBD1 (6 bases). Trimming took off 6 bases at V and 0 bases at J, with 15 bases between the two ends. Germline V gives CDR1 SNHLY, CDR2 FYNNEI. The CDR3 runs 15 residues. The DNA of the CDR3 is TGTGCCAGCAGCCCCCGGGACACCACCTCCTACGAGCAGTACTCC. It translates to CASSPRDTTSYEQYS.

The V gene is TRBV20-1, the J gene TRBJ2-6, with 11 nucleotides matching TRBD2. V lost 1 base to trimming and J lost 3 bases; unmatched junction nucleotides: 2. The CDR3 has 16 residues. Germline lookup yields CDR1 DFQATT and CDR2 SNEGSKA (reference sequence). The CDR3 coding sequence is TGCAGTGCTAGAGTGCTAGCGGGAGGTGGGGCCAACGTCCTGACTTTC. It encodes CSARVLAGGGANVLTF.

The chain combines TRBV9 with TRBJ2-7; 9 positions agree with TRBD2. CDR1 SGDLS and CDR2 YYNGEE come from the germline V gene. The length of the CDR3 is 18 residues. Unmatched junction bases numbered 16, after V lost 3 bases and J lost 3 bases. The CDR3 sequence: CASSGEGGAGGNNYEQYF. The CDR3 bases are TGTGCCAGCAGCGGAGAAGGGGGAGCGGGAGGAAACAACTACGAGCAGTACTTC. Full variable domain (rest looked up from reference TRBV9 and TRBJ2-7): DSGVTQTPKHLITATGQRVTLRCSPRSGDLSVYWYQQSLDQGLQFLIQYYNGEERAKGNILERFSAQQFPDLHSELNLSSLELGDSALYFCASSGEGGAGGNNYEQYFGPGTRLTVT.

The genes are TRBV4-1 and TRBJ1-1; D unclear. Trimming left V 1 base short and J 1 base short, with 7 bases between. Germline CDR1 is MGHRA and CDR2 is YSYEKL. The CDR3 has 14 amino acids. CDR3 protein: CASSQGPGNTEAFF. CDR3 bases: TGCGCCAGCAGCCAAGGTCCAGGGAACACTGAAGCTTTCTTT.

This clonotype came up many times. The chain recombines TRBV7-9 with TRBJ2-5; no clear D gene. This CDR3 is 14 amino acids long. Trimming left V 5 bases short and J 1 base short, with 11 bases between. In germline, CDR1 is SEHNR, CDR2 FQNEAQ (reference sequence). CDR3 in DNA: TGTGCCAGCAGCCCCAACTTAGCCCAAGAGACCCAGTACTTC. Encoded protein: CASSPNLAQETQYF.

This clonotype was observed many times. This chain uses TRBV28 with TRBJ1-2; unclear D gene. CDR1 and CDR2 (germline): MDHEN, SYDVKM. The V and J ends lost 2 bases and 6 bases respectively, with 10 bases between them. The CDR3 runs 13 residues. The CDR3 coding sequence is TGTGCCAGCAGTTTAGTATGGCAGGATGGCTACACCTTC. Its protein is CASSLVWQDGYTF.

This clonotype appeared a few times. The chain has TRBV6-6 and TRBJ2-7; perhaps TRBD1 as D (5 bases). Trimming shortened V by 2 bases and J by 2 bases, and 7 bases separated the two germline ends. There are 13 residues in the CDR3. The V gene's germline CDR1 is MNHNY and CDR2 SVGAGI (reference sequence). The CDR3 region has the DNA TGTGCCAGCAGTTACGACAGAACCTACGAGCAGTACTTC. Encoded protein: CASSYDRTYEQYF.

Points on this clonotype: Since a much larger clone is just one base distant, this may be a read error. The V gene is TRBV7-9, the J gene TRBJ2-4, with 8 bases matching TRBD2. This CDR3 is 19 amino acids long. Germline CDR1 reads SEHNR; CDR2 reads FQNEAQ (reference sequence). CDR3: CASSPGPAGVSAAKDIQYF. The DNA for the CDR3 is TGTGCCAGCAGCCCGGGCCCAGCGGGGGTTTCTGCGGCCAAAGACATTCAGTACTTC. The variable domain in full, completed from reference TRBV7-9 and TRBJ2-4, reads DTGVSQNPRHKITKRGQNVTFRCDPISEHNRLYWYRQTLGQGPEFLTYFQNEAQLEKSRLLSDRFSAERPKGSFSTLEIQRTEQGDSAMYLCASSPGPAGVSAAKDIQYFGAGTRLSVL.

This clonotype appeared a few times. This chain joins TRBV29-1 and TRBJ2-7, with TRBD2 identical over 7 bases. This CDR3 has 13 amino acids. Trimming removed 7 bases from V and 3 bases from J; junction bases left unmatched: 9. Germline CDR1 and CDR2: SQVTM and ANQGSEA. CDR3 coding DNA: TGCAGCGCGGTGGCGGGAGAACTCTACGAGCAGTACTTC. Translated: CSAVAGELYEQYF.

With respect to this clonotype: One base away lies a much larger clone, so this may be a sequencing read error. Because the CDR3 is missing its conserved closing phenylalanine or tryptophan, this is likely a read error. The genes are TRBV2 and TRBJ1-5, with D possibly being TRBD1 (5 bases). The germline V gene has CDR1 SNHLY and CDR2 FYNNEI. V was trimmed by 5 bases and J by 6 bases, leaving 14 bases between them. The CDR3 runs to 14 residues. This CDR3 is CASSYSSGGQPQHS. CDR3 DNA: TGTGCCAGCAGTTACTCCAGTGGGGGTCAGCCCCAGCATTCT.

The J gene is TRBJ1-1, the V gene TRBV18; TRBD1 might be the D (6 bases). Deletions cut 3 bases from V and 4 bases from J, with 18 bases between. Germline V lookup: CDR1 KGHSH, CDR2 LQKENI. This CDR3 has 16 residues. CDR3 residues: CASSPGSLGAGTEAFF. The DNA of the CDR3 is TGTGCCAGCTCACCGGGATCACTGGGGGCCGGCACTGAAGCTTTCTTT. The full variable domain, with the rest looked up from reference TRBV18 and TRBJ1-1, is NAGVMQNPRHLVRRRGQEARLRCSPMKGHSHVYWYRQLPEEGLKFMVYLQKENIIDESGMPKERFSAEFPKEGPSILRIQQVVRGDSAAYFCASSPGSLGAGTEAFFGQGTRLTVV.

This rearrangement joins TRBV5-8 to TRBJ1-2; possibly TRBD1 for D (5 bases). Germline CDR1 SGHTS, CDR2 YDEGEE. The CDR3 is made up of 15 amino acids. The V end was cut by 3 bases, the J end by 8 bases, with 20 bases between. The CDR3 bases are TGTGCCAGCAGCTACCGGCCCCTCAGGGTTAGCGGCTACACCTTC. Residues: CASSYRPLRVSGYTF. The full variable domain, its missing parts supplied by reference TRBV5-8 and TRBJ1-2, is EAGVTQSPTHLIKTRGQQATLRCSPISGHTSVYWYQQALGLGLQFLLWYDEGEERNRGNFPPRFSGRQFPNYSSELNVNALELEDSALYLCASSYRPLRVSGYTFGSGTRLTVV.

This sequence joins TRBV7-9 and TRBJ2-7; 7 bases agree with TRBD2. The CDR3 has 12 residues. V was clipped by 3 bases and J by 6 bases; unmatched bases: 2. The V gene's germline CDR1 is SEHNR and CDR2 FQNEAQ (reference sequence). Written as DNA, the CDR3 is TGTGCCAGCAGCTTTGCTAGCGGCGAGCAGTACTTC. Translation: CASSFASGEQYF.

There are many counts of this clonotype. This chain connects TRBV9 to TRBJ2-5, with D tentatively TRBD1 or TRBD2 (5 bases each). The CDR3 is 14 amino acids. V was cut by 2 bases and J by 2 bases, with 10 bases left in between. CDR1 and CDR2 from the germline V gene are SGDLS and YYNGEE. The CDR3 DNA reads TGTGCCAGCAGCGTGGGGGTAAGGCAAGAGACCCAGTACTTC. This sequence encodes CASSVGVRQETQYF. Using reference TRBV9 and TRBJ2-5 for the parts outside the CDR3, the full variable domain is DSGVTQTPKHLITATGQRVTLRCSPRSGDLSVYWYQQSLDQGLQFLIQYYNGEERAKGNILERFSAQQFPDLHSELNLSSLELGDSALYFCASSVGVRQETQYFGPGTRLLVL.

This chain uses TRBV6-1 with TRBJ2-2; no clear D. Germline V gene sequence: CDR1 MNHNS, CDR2 SASEGT. The V end lost 7 bases, the J end lost 0 bases, and 9 bases lay between the germline ends. The CDR3 is 14 amino acids. Here the CDR3 reads CASITQPNTGELFF. CDR3 DNA sequence: TGTGCCAGCATCACACAGCCGAACACCGGGGAGCTGTTTTTT.

To note about this clonotype: Germline and junction disagree at one end, which may indicate a read error. V and J are TRBV7-6 and TRBJ2-1; D call uncertain. This CDR3 has 13 amino acids. Germline lookup yields CDR1 SGHVS and CDR2 FNYEAQ. The DNA for the CDR3 is TGTGCTAGCAGCCCAGCCCGGGTTGGGCCGCAGTTCTTC. Amino acids: CASSPARVGPQFF.